Listed below are T cell receptor beta chains from one sample, sequenced in a study of cytomegalovirus exposure and HLA in healthy donors. Here immunoSEQ multiplex PCR was the method, and the copy in TCRdb shows in-frame clones only, minus some. Among about 160,000 clones listed, 84% were seen once. Sequenced input: PBMCs. Receptors originate from a man aged 50 to 60 in good health and CMV-seropositive. CDR3s include the opening cysteine and the closing phenylalanine or tryptophan. Each record gives: V gene, D gene, clone size, J gene, CDR3 protein, CDR3 DNA. A D gene is named only where the DNA matches it firmly. A clone size is listed for some rows: how often the clone was seen (once, few, many), or a class if it is expanded.

TRBV10-2	TRBD2	.	TRBJ2-1	CASSDTSGGYNEQFF	TGCGCCAGCAGTGATACTAGCGGGGGATACAATGAGCAGTTCTTC
TRBV6-5	.	.	TRBJ1-5	CASSRQGLNEPQHF	TGTGCCAGCAGTCGACAAGGCCTGAATGAGCCCCAGCATTTT
TRBV2	.	once	TRBJ2-2	CASSPSGRNTGELFF	TGTGCCAGCAGCCCCTCGGGGAGGAACACCGGGGAGCTGTTTTTT
TRBV7-3	.	few	TRBJ2-7	CASSTSRHRERYEQYF	TGTGCCAGCAGCACTAGCCGACATAGGGAGCGCTACGAGCAGTACTTC
TRBV6-6	.	.	TRBJ1-2	CASSPGVVGGYTF	TGTGCCAGCAGCCCGGGGGTGGTCGGGGGCTACACCTTC
TRBV6-5	TRBD2	few	TRBJ2-2	CASSVLAGNTGELFF	TGTGCCAGCAGTGTACTAGCGGGAAACACCGGGGAGCTGTTTTTT
TRBV5-4	TRBD1	.	TRBJ2-5	CASSLGQGETQYF	TGTGCCAGCAGCTTGGGACAGGGAGAGACCCAGTACTTC
TRBV19	.	.	TRBJ2-1	CASSISSGGRSYNEQFF	TGTGCCAGTAGTATTTCTTCCGGCGGGCGCTCCTACAATGAGCAGTTCTTC
TRBV5-1	TRBD1	.	TRBJ1-1	CASSPRQGWNTEAFF	TGCGCCAGCAGTCCTCGACAGGGTTGGAACACTGAAGCTTTCTTT
TRBV27	TRBD2	once	TRBJ2-7	CASTPGLAAISYEQYF	TGTGCCAGCACCCCAGGACTAGCGGCGATCTCCTACGAGCAGTACTTC
TRBV2	TRBD1	.	TRBJ2-4	CASSDTGENIQYF	TGTGCCAGCAGTGACACAGGGGAAAACATTCAGTACTTC
TRBV9	TRBD2	.	TRBJ2-1	CASSVLSGGPYNEQFF	TGTGCCAGCAGCGTGCTTAGCGGGGGCCCTTACAATGAGCAGTTCTTC
TRBV5-5	.	few	TRBJ2-2	CASSLGTRSGELFF	TGTGCCAGCAGCTTGGGGACACGGAGTGGGGAGCTGTTTTTT
TRBV5-1	TRBD2	.	TRBJ2-1	CASSLVPPSGGRVDPYNEQFF	TGCGCCAGCAGCTTGGTCCCCCCTAGCGGGGGGCGAGTTGACCCCTACAATGAGCAGTTCTTC
TRBV28	TRBD1	.	TRBJ1-5	CASSLRDRNQPQHF	TGTGCCAGCAGTTTACGGGACAGGAATCAGCCCCAGCATTTT
TRBV11-2	.	.	TRBJ1-2	CASSLGTDYGYTF	TGTGCCAGCAGCTTAGGGACAGACTATGGCTACACCTTC
TRBV11-3	TRBD2	.	TRBJ2-5	CASSWGLATETQYF	TGTGCCAGCAGCTGGGGACTAGCGACGGAGACCCAGTACTTC
TRBV27	TRBD2	few	TRBJ2-2	CASSPPGLAGGPRELFF	TGTGCCAGCAGTCCTCCGGGACTAGCGGGAGGGCCGCGGGAGCTGTTTTTT
TRBV9	TRBD1	.	TRBJ1-2	CASSPYSGQGYGYTF	TGTGCCAGCAGCCCTTATTCCGGACAGGGGTATGGCTACACCTTC
TRBV29-1	.	.	TRBJ1-1	CSASTLGSRGTEAFF	TGCAGCGCCTCGACGTTGGGCTCTAGGGGCACTGAAGCTTTCTTT
TRBV18	TRBD1	.	TRBJ1-2	CASSPLGQSYGYTF	TGTGCCAGCTCACCTCTGGGACAGTCCTATGGCTACACCTTC
TRBV7-2	TRBD1	.	TRBJ1-2	CASSLNRGYGYTF	TGTGCCAGCAGCTTAAACAGGGGGTACGGCTACACCTTC
TRBV7-8	.	once	TRBJ1-1	CASSSIDWNTEAFF	TGTGCCAGCAGCTCAATCGACTGGAACACTGAAGCTTTCTTT
TRBV7-8	TRBD1	.	TRBJ2-7	CASSRTPTGIHYEQYF	TGTGCCAGCAGCCGGACCCCGACAGGGATTCACTACGAGCAGTACTTC
TRBV27	TRBD1	.	TRBJ2-2	CASSQDRGLYTGELFF	TGTGCCAGCAGTCAGGACAGGGGGCTATACACCGGGGAGCTGTTTTTT
TRBV5-1	.	.	TRBJ2-1	CASSNGTPYNEQFF	TGCGCCAGCAGCAACGGGACACCATACAATGAGCAGTTCTTC
TRBV6-6	TRBD1	.	TRBJ2-7	CATWTGGYEQYF	TGTGCCACCTGGACAGGAGGCTACGAGCAGTACTTC
TRBV5-1	TRBD1	.	TRBJ2-1	CASSGTGTGGLLRYNEQFF	TGCGCCAGCAGCGGAACCGGGACAGGGGGTCTTTTGAGGTACAATGAGCAGTTCTTC
TRBV27	.	.	TRBJ2-3	CASLRVWGASSTDTQYF	TGTGCCAGCCTGCGCGTATGGGGAGCCTCTAGCACAGATACGCAGTATTTT
TRBV2	TRBD1	once	TRBJ1-2	CASSRTGDGYTF	TGTGCCAGCAGTAGGACAGGGGATGGCTACACCTTC
TRBV27	.	few	TRBJ2-2	CASSEVSGELFF	TGTGCCAGCAGTGAGGTGTCCGGGGAGCTGTTTTTT
TRBV5-1	TRBD1	.	TRBJ2-2	CASSLRQGRTGEPFF	TGCGCCAGCAGCCTAAGACAGGGGCGGACCGGGGAGCCGTTTTTT
TRBV2	.	.	TRBJ1-1	CASRNDPGLLTTEAFF	TGTGCCAGCAGGAATGACCCCGGACTCTTGACGACTGAAGCTTTCTTT
TRBV7-2	TRBD1	.	TRBJ1-2	CASSPRRGQGQDYGYTF	TGTGCCAGCAGCCCTCGCCGCGGACAGGGGCAGGACTATGGCTACACCTTC
TRBV10-1	TRBD1	.	TRBJ2-7	CASSRQGLSYEQYF	TGCGCCAGCAGCCGACAGGGATTATCCTACGAGCAGTACTTC
TRBV18	.	.	TRBJ1-5	CASSPTDGGNQPQHF	TGTGCCAGCTCACCAACGGACGGGGGCAATCAGCCCCAGCATTTT
TRBV7-2	.	.	TRBJ2-6	CASSPTGGSGANVLTF	TGTGCCAGCAGCCCAACCGGGGGTTCTGGGGCCAACGTCCTGACTTTC
TRBV11-2	TRBD2	.	TRBJ2-3	CASSLSGSRGDTQYF	TGTGCCAGCAGCTTGAGCGGGAGTCGTGGAGATACGCAGTATTTT
TRBV10-3	TRBD2	.	TRBJ2-3	CAISFSGTTDTQYF	TGTGCCATCAGCTTTAGCGGGACCACAGATACGCAGTATTTT
TRBV11-2	.	.	TRBJ1-1	CASHGGTPKTEAFF	TGTGCCAGCCACGGGGGGACACCTAAGACTGAAGCTTTCTTT
TRBV7-2	.	.	TRBJ2-1	CASSLRGMRTSYNEQFF	TGTGCCAGCAGCCTTCGGGGTATGAGGACCTCCTACAATGAGCAGTTCTTC
TRBV9	TRBD1	.	TRBJ1-2	CASSLRQGTGYTF	TGTGCCAGCAGCCTACGACAGGGGACGGGCTACACCTTC
TRBV6-1	TRBD1	.	TRBJ1-1	CASTWDRTGGTEAFF	TGTGCCAGCACCTGGGATCGGACAGGGGGGACTGAAGCTTTCTTT
TRBV5-1	TRBD1	.	TRBJ1-1	CASSLGDSRWTEAFF	TGCGCCAGCAGCTTAGGGGACAGCCGGTGGACTGAAGCTTTCTTT
TRBV5-1	TRBD2	.	TRBJ2-5	CASSFETSGKETQYF	TGCGCCAGCAGCTTTGAGACTAGCGGAAAAGAGACCCAGTACTTC
TRBV4-1	.	few	TRBJ2-1	CASSQVDLMIYNEQFF	TGCGCCAGCAGCCAAGTAGACTTAATGATTTACAATGAGCAGTTCTTC
TRBV11-2	TRBD1	once	TRBJ1-2	CASSTRTGGGYTF	TGTGCCAGCAGCACCCGGACAGGGGGGGGCTACACCTTC
TRBV19	TRBD2	.	TRBJ2-1	CASSLGGAFEQFF	TGTGCCAGTAGCCTCGGGGGGGCTTTTGAGCAGTTCTTC
TRBV28	TRBD1	.	TRBJ1-2	CASSSLTGNYGYTF	TGTGCCAGCAGTTCGCTGACAGGGAACTATGGCTACACCTTC
TRBV2	TRBD1	.	TRBJ2-3	CASSAITGGSTDTQYF	TGTGCCAGCAGTGCCATTACAGGGGGATCCACAGATACGCAGTATTTT
TRBV10-3	TRBD1	.	TRBJ2-7	CASQGVYEQYF	TGTGCCTCCCAGGGGGTCTACGAGCAGTACTTC
TRBV7-8	TRBD1	.	TRBJ1-5	CASSPVPGQGEQPQHF	TGTGCCAGCAGCCCAGTACCGGGACAGGGGGAACAGCCCCAGCATTTT
TRBV30	TRBD2	.	TRBJ2-2	CAWSAAGGRWTGELFF	TGTGCCTGGAGTGCGGCGGGGGGGAGGTGGACCGGGGAGCTGTTTTTT
TRBV6-1	TRBD1	.	TRBJ1-2	CASSSHGQGVVGYTF	TGTGCCAGCAGTTCACATGGACAGGGGGTCGTTGGCTACACCTTC
TRBV30	TRBD2	once	TRBJ2-5	CALVGRGEETQYF	TGTGCCTTGGTGGGACGGGGGGAAGAGACCCAGTACTTC
TRBV6-5	TRBD2	.	TRBJ2-2	CASSLAGGNTGELFF	TGTGCCAGCAGCTTAGCGGGAGGAAACACCGGGGAGCTGTTTTTT
TRBV27	.	.	TRBJ1-2	CASTSGGTYGYTF	TGTGCCAGCACCTCGGGGGGTACCTATGGCTACACCTTC